What follows are 8 T cell receptor beta chains derived from one specimen sequenced in a study of blood T cell repertoires in COVID-19. The repertoire was sequenced with immunoSEQ multiplex PCR; TCRdb's copy has only in-frame clones and lacks some. The table has about 62,000 clones, roughly 92% seen once; the top ten hold roughly 6.2%. Sequencing input: peripheral blood. The receptors come from a human donor in a cohort sampled during active COVID-19.

The V and J genes are TRBV19 and TRBJ2-5, with 9 bases lining up with TRBD1. V was clipped by 7 bases and J by 4 bases; unmatched bases: 7. Germline CDR1 and CDR2: LNHDA and SQIVND (reference sequence). The CDR3 extends over 14 amino acids. CDR3 loop: CASNAQGALETQYF. DNA of the CDR3: TGTGCCAGTAATGCACAGGGGGCGTTAGAGACCCAGTACTTC.

This sequence joins TRBV19 and TRBJ1-1, with D possibly matching TRBD1 (5 bases). Trimming removed 6 bases at V and 5 bases at J, with 16 bases between. CDR3 size: 14 residues. CDR1 is LNHDA, CDR2 SQIVND, per germline (reference sequence). CDR3 nucleotide sequence: TGTGCCAGTAGAACCTTCGGGGGGAGGACTGAAGCTTTCTTT. This codes for CASRTFGGRTEAFF.

The chain recombines TRBV29-1 with TRBJ2-6; maybe TRBD1 (5 bases). Germline V gene lookup returns CDR1 SQVTM and CDR2 ANQGSEA. The CDR3 consists of 16 residues. V was pared by 6 bases and J by 0 bases, with 15 bases between. The CDR3 sequence: CSVSLQVLSGANVLTF. Written as DNA, the CDR3 is TGCAGCGTGTCGTTACAGGTACTCTCTGGGGCCAACGTCCTGACTTTC.

The chain carries TRBV29-1 and TRBJ1-1, with 8 bases that match TRBD1. The trim removed 6 bases at V and 6 bases at J, leaving 6 bases unmatched. The CDR3 is 12 amino acids. Germline values: CDR1 SQVTM, CDR2 ANQGSEA. CDR3 residues: CSVRTGRPEAFF. In DNA form, the CDR3 reads TGCAGCGTAAGGACAGGGCGGCCTGAAGCTTTCTTT.

The chain employs TRBV19 and TRBJ2-2; D is possibly TRBD2 (5 bases). The germline V gene has CDR1 LNHDA and CDR2 SQIVND (reference sequence). The CDR3 runs to 17 residues. V was cut by 5 bases and J by 1 base, with 17 bases left in between. Here the CDR3 DNA reads TGTGCCAGTAGTTCAAACCTACGAGGGAGGAACACCGGGGAGCTGTTTTTT. It encodes CASSSNLRGRNTGELFF.

The count of this clone is one. This rearrangement joins TRBV7-9 to TRBJ2-1; 11 bases line up with TRBD2. Trimming at V came to 1 base and at J to 8 bases, leaving 10 bases not matched to a gene. CDR3 length: 17 amino acids. Germline assignment: CDR1 SEHNR and CDR2 FQNEAQ (reference sequence). The CDR3 DNA follows: TGTGCCAGCAGCTTAGTTCATAGCGGGGGGGCAGTTGATGAGCAGTTCTTC. This codes for CASSLVHSGGAVDEQFF.

The J gene is TRBJ1-1, the V gene TRBV9; D uncertain. The CDR3 runs to 15 residues. The germline V gene encodes CDR1 SGDLS and CDR2 YYNGEE. Trimming pared 3 bases from V and 4 bases from J, leaving 16 bases between. The CDR3 nucleotides are TGTGCCAGCAGCGCTGCGTCCGGGGTTGGCACTGAAGCTTTCTTT. Translating it yields CASSAASGVGTEAFF.

This clone was seen a single time. The rearrangement links TRBV7-2 to TRBJ2-3, with a weak D call TRBD2 (6 bases). Germline V gene lookup returns CDR1 SGHTA and CDR2 FQGNSA. V shed 5 bases and J shed 2 bases, with 14 bases lying between them. The CDR3 is 15 amino acids. CDR3 coding DNA: TGTGCCAGCAGCCCGGCGGGACTCACCACAGATACGCAGTATTTT. This gives the protein CASSPAGLTTDTQYF.